These 15 T cell receptor beta chains came from one sample sequenced in a study of OX40 agonist ivuxolimab in advanced cancers. Sequencing was performed with immunoSEQ multiplex PCR; in TCRdb, only in-frame clones are kept and a portion is missing. The sample lists roughly 48,000 clones, about 81% occurring once. Sequenced here: CD4+ or CD8+ T cells sorted from blood, sampled in a trial of the OX40 agonist ivuxolimab. The receptors were sampled from an adult with an advanced solid tumor such as melanoma, head and neck, liver or kidney cancer.

The chain uses TRBV6-6 and TRBJ2-3; D may be TRBD2 (5 bases). V was shortened by 0 bases and J by 6 bases, with 13 bases between the two germline ends. Germline V lookup: CDR1 MNHNY, CDR2 SVGAGI (reference sequence). The CDR3 loop spans 15 amino acids. As DNA, the CDR3 is TGTGCCAGCAGTTACTCCCAGCGGAGGAGCGATACGCAGTATTTT. Protein sequence: CASSYSQRRSDTQYF.

Written as DNA, the CDR3 is TGTGCCAGCAGTTACCGCGGACAGGGAGGGGCCAACGTCCTGACTTTC. Encoded protein: CASSYRGQGGANVLTF. The chain combines TRBV6-6 with TRBJ2-6; TRBD1 matches 8 bases. The CDR3 loop spans 16 amino acids. V was clipped by 2 bases and J by 4 bases; unmatched bases: 4. The V gene's germline CDR1 is MNHNY and CDR2 SVGAGI (reference sequence).

The chain employs TRBV9 and TRBJ2-7; D perhaps matches TRBD1 (5 bases). Germline CDR1 reads SGDLS; CDR2 reads YYNGEE. V shed 0 bases and J shed 5 bases, with 9 bases lying between them. The CDR3 consists of 13 residues. In DNA form, the CDR3 reads TGTGCCAGCAGCGTAGTGGCAGGGCACGAGCAGTACTTC. Its translation is CASSVVAGHEQYF.

V and J are TRBV29-1 and TRBJ2-4; perhaps D is TRBD1 or TRBD2 (6 bases each). The CDR3 has 13 amino acids. CDR1 and CDR2 from the germline V gene are SQVTM and ANQGSEA. Trimming shortened V by 7 bases and J by 10 bases, and 20 bases separated the two germline ends. CDR3 sequence (DNA): TGCAGCGGGGGCCCCGGGGGCGGTGGAATTCAGTACTTC. Protein: CSGGPGGGGIQYF.

This chain uses TRBV6-5 with TRBJ1-6, with TRBD1 identical over 7 bases. Per the germline V gene, CDR1 is MNHEY and CDR2 is SVGAGI. With V trimmed by 9 bases and J by 7 bases, 6 bases remained unmatched. CDR3 size: 13 residues. CDR3 protein: CASRGTVNSPLHF. CDR3 bases: TGTGCCAGTAGAGGGACAGTCAATTCACCCCTCCACTTT.

This clone showed up just a few times. The same CDR3 is also encoded by other DNA sequences in this sample. The chain links TRBV9 to TRBJ1-6; the match to TRBD1 covers 9 bases. Germline CDR1 is SGDLS and CDR2 is YYNGEE. The CDR3 covers 15 residues. After removal of 0 bases from V and 9 bases from J, the junction contained 4 bases not matched to a gene. CDR3: CASSVAGTGSSPLHF. The CDR3 DNA reads TGTGCCAGCAGCGTAGCGGGGACAGGGTCTTCACCCCTCCACTTT.

This clone was detected once. The chain couples TRBV6-1 to TRBJ1-1; perhaps TRBD1 as D (5 bases). The CDR3 sequence is 14 residues long. Germline values: CDR1 MNHNS, CDR2 SASEGT. V was clipped by 6 bases and J by 4 bases, with 15 bases between them. The CDR3: CASRTVGDGTEAFF. The CDR3 DNA is TGTGCCAGCAGAACTGTAGGGGATGGCACTGAAGCTTTCTTT.

The chain couples TRBV5-1 to TRBJ1-1; 7 bases are shared with TRBD1. Germline loops: CDR1 SGHRS, CDR2 YFSETQ. The CDR3 covers 14 residues. The V gene end was trimmed by 0 bases and the J gene end by 4 bases; junction bases not matched to a gene: 3. The CDR3 DNA is TGCGCCAGCAGCTTGGTTGCAGGGGGCACTGAAGCTTTCTTT. Its protein is CASSLVAGGTEAFF.

This rearrangement joins TRBV6-6 to TRBJ2-1; 7 nucleotides match TRBD2. Looked up from germline, CDR1 is MNHNY and CDR2 is SVGAGI (reference sequence). The CDR3 has 15 amino acids. V lost 6 bases to trimming and J lost 5 bases; unmatched junction nucleotides: 10. The CDR3 sequence is CASRLYGGRDNEQFF. The CDR3 coding sequence is TGTGCCAGCAGACTCTACGGGGGGAGAGACAATGAGCAGTTCTTC.

This clone occurred once. The rearrangement links TRBV27 to TRBJ2-3; D call uncertain. The germline gives CDR1 MNHEY, CDR2 SMNVEV (reference sequence). This CDR3 has 13 amino acids. Trimming took off 6 bases at V and 2 bases at J, with 9 bases between the two ends. CDR3 nucleotides: TGTGCCAGCAGGACGCGAACCACAGATACGCAGTATTTT. As protein: CASRTRTTDTQYF.

This clone occurred once. The chain is built from TRBV11-3 and TRBJ2-3; 8 bases are shared with TRBD1. The length of the CDR3 is 13 residues. The junction had 3 bases not matched to a gene; V was cut back by 4 bases and J by 6 bases. Germline lookup yields CDR1 SGHNT and CDR2 YENEEA. The CDR3 bases are TGTGCCAGCAGCTCCAACAGGGGGGATACGCAGTATTTT. Its protein product is CASSSNRGDTQYF.

The rearrangement uses TRBV11-1 and TRBJ2-5; D remains ambiguous. Trimming shortened V by 1 base and J by 2 bases, and 5 bases separated the two germline ends. This CDR3 contains 13 residues. Looked up from germline, CDR1 is SGHAT and CDR2 is FQDESV (reference sequence). The CDR3: CASSLEPQETQYF. In DNA, the CDR3 is TGTGCCAGCAGCTTAGAGCCACAAGAGACCCAGTACTTC.

This clone was seen a few times. The V and J genes are TRBV21-1 and TRBJ1-1. TRBV21-1 is designated a pseudogene. The CDR3 runs 13 residues. CDR3 bases: TGTGCCAGGCAAGGCCCGGGGAACACTGAAGCTTTCTTT. Translation: CARQGPGNTEAFF.

This clone turned up a few times. Here the CDR3 reads CASSLTRGPEYF. CDR3 DNA sequence: TGTGCCAGCAGCTTAACCAGGGGGCCGGAGTATTTT. The chain employs TRBV7-6 and TRBJ2-3; TRBD1 agrees at 8 bases. Germline V gene lookup returns CDR1 SGHVS and CDR2 FNYEAQ. This CDR3 is built from 12 residues. Trimming cost V 2 bases and J 13 bases; bases outside gene matches: 5.

The gene calls are TRBV19 and TRBJ1-5, with 7 bases aligning to TRBD1. The germline V gene has CDR1 LNHDA and CDR2 SQIVND (reference sequence). The length of the CDR3 is 16 residues. V trimming: 2 bases; J trimming: 5 bases; junction bases outside the gene matches: 9. Here the CDR3 reads CASSISNTGVHQPQHF. Written as DNA, the CDR3 is TGTGCCAGTAGTATATCGAACACAGGGGTTCATCAGCCCCAGCATTTT.